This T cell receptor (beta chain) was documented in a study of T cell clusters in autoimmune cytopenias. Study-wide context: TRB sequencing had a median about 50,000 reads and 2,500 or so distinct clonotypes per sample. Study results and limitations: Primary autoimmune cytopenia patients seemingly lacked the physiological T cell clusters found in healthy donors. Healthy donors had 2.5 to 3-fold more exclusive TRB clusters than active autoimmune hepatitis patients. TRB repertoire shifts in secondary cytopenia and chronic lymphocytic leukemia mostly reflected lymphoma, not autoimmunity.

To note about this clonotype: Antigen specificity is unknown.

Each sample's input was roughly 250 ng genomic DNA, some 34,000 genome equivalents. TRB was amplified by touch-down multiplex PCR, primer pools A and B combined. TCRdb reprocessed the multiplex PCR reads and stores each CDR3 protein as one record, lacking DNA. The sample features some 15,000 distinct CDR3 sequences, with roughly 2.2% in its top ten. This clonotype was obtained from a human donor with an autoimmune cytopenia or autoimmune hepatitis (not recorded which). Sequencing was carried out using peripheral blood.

CDR3 loop: CASSYTEDTEAFF. The chain uses TRBV6-5 and TRBJ1-1. The CDR3 is 13 amino acids. Germline V gene lookup returns CDR1 MNHEY and CDR2 SVGAGI.